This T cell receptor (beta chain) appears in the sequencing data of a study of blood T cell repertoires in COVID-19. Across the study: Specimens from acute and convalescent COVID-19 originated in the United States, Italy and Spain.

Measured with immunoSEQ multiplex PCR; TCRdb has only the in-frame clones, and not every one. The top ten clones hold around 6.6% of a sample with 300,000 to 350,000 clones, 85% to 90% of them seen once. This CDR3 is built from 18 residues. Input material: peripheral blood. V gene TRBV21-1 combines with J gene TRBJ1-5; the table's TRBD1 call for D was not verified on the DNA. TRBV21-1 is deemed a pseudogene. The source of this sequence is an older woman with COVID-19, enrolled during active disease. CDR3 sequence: CASSKEGRNRGGHQPQHF. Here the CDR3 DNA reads TGTGCCAGCAGCAAAGAGGGCCGTAACAGGGGGGGCCATCAGCCCCAGCATTTT.